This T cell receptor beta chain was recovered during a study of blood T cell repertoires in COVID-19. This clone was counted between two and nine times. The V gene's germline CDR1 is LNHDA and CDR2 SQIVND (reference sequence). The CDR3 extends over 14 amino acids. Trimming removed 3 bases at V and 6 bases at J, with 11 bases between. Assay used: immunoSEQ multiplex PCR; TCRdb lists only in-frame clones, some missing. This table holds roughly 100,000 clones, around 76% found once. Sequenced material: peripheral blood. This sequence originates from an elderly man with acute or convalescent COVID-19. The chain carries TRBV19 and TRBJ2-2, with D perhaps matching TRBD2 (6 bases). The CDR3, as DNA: TGTGCCAGTAGTATCGGAGGCGGGGCCGGGGAGCTGTTTTTT. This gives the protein CASSIGGGAGELFF.